The rows below give T cell receptor beta chains drawn from one sample of a study of human T cells and chemical hapten exposure. TCRdb redid the calling of the RACE reads with MiXCR, one entry per CDR3 protein. The table lists 39,000 or so distinct CDR3 sequences, 4% of them singletons, with 20% to 30% in the top ten. The specimen comprised whole blood, sampled in connection with sensitization to the hapten diphenylcyclopropenone (DPC). These receptor sequences come from a man aged 50-59 years with alopecia areata. Some clones in this sample may be carry-over from other donors' samples. The CDR3 runs from the conserved cysteine through the conserved F or W. The D gene is left open where the match is weak. The size of a clone is reported for some rows only, either as once, few or many, or as a class for expanded clones.

d_gene	v_gene	abundance	j_gene	CDR3aa	CDR3nt
.	TRBV10-3	many	TRBJ1-6	CAISSQGNSPLHF	TGTGCCATCAGTTCCCAGGGTAATTCACCCCTCCACTTT
TRBD1	TRBV28	few	TRBJ1-1	CASRRDRAFGTEAFF	TGTGCCAGCAGGAGGGACAGGGCCTTCGGCACTGAAGCTTTCTTT
TRBD2	TRBV10-2	many	TRBJ2-3	CASSDAGTSRTDTQYF	TGCGCCAGCAGTGATGCCGGGACTAGTAGAACAGATACGCAGTATTTT
.	TRBV28	many	TRBJ2-3	CASSSAVSTDTQYF	TGTGCCAGCAGTTCTGCGGTGAGCACAGATACGCAGTATTTT
TRBD2	TRBV29-1	.	TRBJ2-7	CSFASGTSYEQYF	TGCAGCTTTGCAAGCGGGACCTCCTACGAGCAGTACTTC
.	TRBV29-1	many	TRBJ2-1	CSVNSRELARGEGEQFF	TGCAGCGTTAACTCCAGGGAGTTAGCGAGGGGCGAAGGTGAGCAGTTCTTC
.	TRBV18	many	TRBJ1-2	CASSPANYGYTF	TGTGCCAGCTCACCTGCTAACTATGGCTACACCTTC
.	TRBV5-1	many	TRBJ2-7	CASLTPVSEQYF	TGCGCCAGCTTAACCCCCGTGTCTGAGCAGTACTTC
TRBD2	TRBV6-2/TRBV6-3	few	TRBJ2-1	CASSSGRTEQFF	TGTGCCAGCTCTAGCGGGAGGACTGAGCAGTTCTTC
TRBD2	TRBV11-2	many	TRBJ2-1	CASSLGLAEIDEQFF	TGTGCCAGCAGCTTAGGACTAGCGGAGATAGATGAGCAGTTCTTC
TRBD1	TRBV7-2	many	TRBJ2-1	CASSFQGASYNEQFF	TGTGCCAGCAGCTTTCAGGGGGCGTCCTACAATGAGCAGTTCTTC
TRBD2	TRBV3-1	many	TRBJ2-1	CASSQGILAGSKPYNEQFF	TGTGCCAGCAGCCAAGGCATACTAGCGGGTAGCAAGCCCTACAATGAGCAGTTCTTC
.	TRBV5-1	many	TRBJ2-3	CASSLGRTDSTDTQYF	TGCGCCAGCAGCTTGGGTAGAACAGACAGCACAGATACGCAGTATTTT
TRBD1	TRBV18	many	TRBJ1-5	CASSPPSGGGQPQHF	TGTGCCAGCTCACCCCCCTCAGGGGGTGGTCAGCCCCAGCATTTT
TRBD1	TRBV27	many	TRBJ2-5	CASSPGQMVETQYF	TGTGCCAGCAGTCCGGGACAGATGGTAGAGACCCAGTACTTC
.	TRBV30	.	TRBJ2-3	CAWSVTGGTDTQYF	TGTGCCTGGAGTGTAACGGGAGGCACAGATACGCAGTATTTT
TRBD1	TRBV6-1	many	TRBJ2-6	CASRIQGAGSGANVLTF	TGTGCCAGCAGGATACAGGGGGCGGGCTCTGGGGCCAACGTCCTGACTTTC
TRBD2	TRBV7-2	.	TRBJ2-3	CASSPGLADTDTQYF	TGTGCCAGCAGCCCCGGACTAGCGGACACAGATACGCAGTATTTT
.	TRBV7-8	many	TRBJ2-2	CASSSYGLGELFF	TGTGCCAGCAGCTCCTACGGGTTGGGGGAGCTGTTTTTT
TRBD1	TRBV30	.	TRBJ1-6	CAWIRQGGYNSPLHF	TGTGCCTGGATTCGACAGGGGGGCTATAATTCACCCCTCCACTTT
.	TRBV7-9	many	TRBJ2-3	CASNKGASFSTDTQYF	TGTGCCAGTAACAAAGGGGCGAGTTTCAGCACAGATACGCAGTATTTT
.	TRBV28	few	TRBJ2-2	CASLRGSSVVRTTGELFF	TGTGCCAGCCTTAGGGGGAGCAGCGTAGTCCGGACCACCGGGGAGCTGTTTTTT
TRBD2	TRBV20-1	many	TRBJ2-3	CSARGSGRPDTQYF	TGCAGTGCTAGAGGTAGCGGGAGGCCAGATACGCAGTATTTT
TRBD1	TRBV28	many	TRBJ1-1	CASRTGGGGTEAFF	TGTGCCAGCAGGACAGGGGGCGGGGGCACTGAAGCTTTCTTT
TRBD1	TRBV6-4	many	TRBJ1-5	CSHFYRGQGPEVPQHF	TGTTCACACTTTTATCGGGGACAGGGCCCTGAGGTGCCCCAGCATTTT
TRBD2	TRBV11-3	many	TRBJ2-2	CASSLVTAGNTGELFF	TGTGCCAGCAGCTTAGTCACAGCGGGAAACACCGGGGAGCTGTTTTTT
TRBD2	TRBV3-1	.	TRBJ2-3	CASKTSGRTDTQYF	TGTGCCAGCAAGACTAGCGGGAGAACAGATACGCAGTATTTT
.	TRBV12-3/TRBV12-4	few	TRBJ1-1	CASSPQTVTGEAFF	TGTGCCAGCAGCCCACAAACAGTTACCGGTGAAGCTTTCTTT
.	TRBV2	many	TRBJ1-5	CASTLEEVQPQHF	TGTGCCAGCACCCTGGAGGAGGTTCAGCCCCAGCATTTT
.	TRBV25-1	few	TRBJ2-7	CATYGLGVLYF	TGTGCCACCTACGGCTTAGGGGTCCTGTACTTC
.	TRBV6-5	many	TRBJ2-7	CASSYSRGFEQYF	TGTGCCAGCAGTTACTCTAGGGGGTTCGAGCAGTACTTC
.	TRBV20-1	.	TRBJ2-5	CSAGTPEETQYF	TGCAGTGCTGGGACACCCGAAGAGACCCAGTACTTC
.	TRBV12-3/TRBV12-4	many	TRBJ2-6	CASSSGANVLTF	TGTGCCAGCAGTTCTGGGGCCAACGTCCTGACTTTC
TRBD2	TRBV20-1	medium-sized	TRBJ2-1	CSALTSARRGYNEQFF	TGCAGTGCACTGACTAGCGCCCGAAGAGGGTACAATGAGCAGTTCTTC
.	TRBV7-2	many	TRBJ2-4	CASSLATGVGNIQYF	TGTGCCAGCAGCTTAGCAACGGGAGTAGGAAACATTCAGTACTTC